The 19 T cell receptor beta chains below come from one sample, sequenced in a study of cytomegalovirus exposure and HLA in healthy donors. Clones were sequenced by immunoSEQ multiplex PCR, and TCRdb holds only the in-frame ones, with some missing. This sample carries about 120,000 clones, approximately 91% of them seen once, and the ten largest clones take approximately 2%. The sequencing input was PBMCs. The receptors shown here come from a woman between 18 and 30 years old in good health and CMV-seronegative.

The rearrangement uses TRBV4-1 and TRBJ2-1; TRBD2 aligns across 12 bases. CDR3 length equals 17 residues. The trim removed 1 base at V and 5 bases at J, leaving 6 bases unmatched. In germline, CDR1 is MGHRA, CDR2 YSYEKL. CDR3 in amino acids: CASSQVRTSGANNEQFF. The DNA of the CDR3 is TGCGCCAGCAGCCAAGTCCGGACTAGCGGGGCAAACAATGAGCAGTTCTTC.

CDR3 nucleotide sequence: TGTGCCAGCAGTGGAGACAGGGGGGGTCGTCTCGGCAATCAGCCCCAGCATTTT. The encoded protein is CASSGDRGGRLGNQPQHF. This chain connects TRBV6-1 to TRBJ1-5; 9 positions agree with TRBD1. Germline CDR1 reads MNHNS; CDR2 reads SASEGT. CDR3 length: 18 amino acids. V shed 4 bases, J shed 2 bases, and the junction held 12 bases outside the gene matches.

V usage is TRBV4-1 and J usage is TRBJ1-1, with D maybe TRBD1 (5 bases). The germline V gene has CDR1 MGHRA and CDR2 YSYEKL. The CDR3 length is 16 residues. The V end was cut by 1 base, the J end by 3 bases, with 15 bases between. This CDR3 reads CASSQVRGGFHTEAFF. CDR3 nucleotide sequence: TGCGCCAGCAGCCAAGTGAGGGGAGGATTTCACACTGAAGCTTTCTTT.

The V and J genes are TRBV30 and TRBJ2-1; 13 nucleotides align to TRBD2. The CDR3 has 16 residues. Per the germline V gene, CDR1 is GTSNPN and CDR2 is SVGIG (reference sequence). CDR3 in amino acids: CASRLKTSGRKNEQFF. As DNA, the CDR3 is TGTGCTTCGAGACTTAAGACTAGCGGGAGGAAAAATGAGCAGTTCTTC.

The chain has TRBV4-1 and TRBJ2-1; the match to TRBD2 covers 14 bases. V gave up 3 bases and J gave up 5 bases; unmatched junction bases: 3. Germline V gene sequence: CDR1 MGHRA, CDR2 YSYEKL. The CDR3 has 16 residues. CDR3 sequence: CASSHEGLAGDNEQFF. CDR3 bases: TGCGCCAGCAGCCACGAGGGACTAGCGGGAGACAATGAGCAGTTCTTC.

The chain is built from TRBV15 and TRBJ2-6, with D maybe TRBD2 (5 bases). Looked up from germline, CDR1 is LNHNV and CDR2 is YYDKDF (reference sequence). The CDR3 is made up of 16 amino acids. Trimming took off 0 bases at V and 0 bases at J, with 6 bases between the two ends. The DNA for the CDR3 is TGTGCCACCAGCAGAGATCGGGGCTCTGGGGCCAACGTCCTGACTTTC. Translation: CATSRDRGSGANVLTF.

The gene calls are TRBV9 and TRBJ2-7, with 9 positions matching TRBD1. CDR3 length: 15 residues. The J segment lost 4 bases and the V segment lost 4 bases, leaving 9 bases of the junction unmatched. The germline V gene has CDR1 SGDLS and CDR2 YYNGEE. CDR3 in DNA: TGTGCCAGCAGCCCTACGCCAGGGACAGGGTACGAGCAGTACTTC. This encodes CASSPTPGTGYEQYF.

The rearrangement joins TRBV30 to TRBJ2-1; TRBD2 matches 10 bases. Germline V gene sequence: CDR1 GTSNPN, CDR2 SVGIG (reference sequence). J lost 7 bases, V lost 2 bases, and 8 bases had no gene match. This CDR3 has 15 amino acids. CDR3 amino acids: CAWSLPSGRFNEQFF. The CDR3 DNA follows: TGTGCCTGGAGTCTACCTAGCGGGAGATTTAATGAGCAGTTCTTC.

The V gene is TRBV4-1, the J gene TRBJ1-4, with 9 bases identical to TRBD1. V shed 4 bases, J shed 8 bases, and the junction held 5 bases outside the gene matches. CDR3 size: 14 residues. Germline V CDR1 and CDR2: MGHRA, YSYEKL. This chain's CDR3 is CASSPGQGHEKLFF. CDR3 sequence (DNA): TGCGCCAGCAGCCCGGGACAGGGACACGAAAAACTGTTTTTT.

A few counts support this clone. The DNA of the CDR3 is TGTGCCAGCACCCCATGGGGAGCTAACTATGGCTACACCTTC. It codes for CASTPWGANYGYTF. V is TRBV7-8 and J is TRBJ1-2; D unresolved. Trimming took 7 bases from V and 0 from J, leaving 12 bases between them. This CDR3 spans 14 amino acids. Germline CDR1 is SGHVS and CDR2 is FQNEAQ.

V gene TRBV2 combines with J gene TRBJ2-1, with 7 bases that match TRBD2. The CDR3 runs to 14 residues. V lost 5 bases to trimming and J lost 0 bases; unmatched junction nucleotides: 1. Looked up from germline, CDR1 is SNHLY and CDR2 is FYNNEI. This CDR3 reads CASSSGTSYNEQFF. The CDR3 DNA is TGTGCCAGCAGTAGCGGGACCTCCTACAATGAGCAGTTCTTC.

A remark on this clone: The same CDR3 is also encoded by other DNA sequences in this sample. This sequence joins TRBV6-5 and TRBJ2-3, with 9 bases identical to TRBD1. The length of the CDR3 is 14 residues. Germline-derived CDR1 and CDR2 are MNHEY and SVGAGI. The V gene end was trimmed by 5 bases and the J gene end by 1 base; junction bases not matched to a gene: 1. DNA of the CDR3: TGTGCCAGCAGTAGGACAGGGGGCACAGATACGCAGTATTTT. It encodes CASSRTGGTDTQYF.

The J gene is TRBJ1-1, the V gene TRBV20-1, with D hard to call. This CDR3 comprises 11 residues. With 5 bases removed from V and 6 bases from J, the gap between germline ends came to 10 bases. CDR1 and CDR2 (germline): DFQATT, SNEGSKA (reference sequence). The CDR3 bases are TGCAGTGCTCGCATTGGCCCTGAAGCTTTCTTT. Protein sequence: CSARIGPEAFF.

This chain joins TRBV5-5 and TRBJ2-7, with 13 bases identical to TRBD2. Germline CDR1 is SGHKS and CDR2 is YYEKEE (reference sequence). CDR3 length: 15 amino acids. V was pared by 4 bases and J by 4 bases, with 5 bases of the junction left unmatched. The CDR3 bases are TGTGCCAGCAGCCTCGGGACTAGCGGGAATTACGAGCAGTACTTC. As protein: CASSLGTSGNYEQYF.

This clone was observed at least ten times. V usage is TRBV27 and J usage is TRBJ2-1; no definite D call. The CDR3 is made up of 16 amino acids. Trimming stripped 5 bases from V and 0 bases from J, with 14 bases between. Germline CDR1 is MNHEY and CDR2 is SMNVEV (reference sequence). The CDR3 nucleotides are TGTGCCAGCAGTCTCCAGGCTGCCAGCTCCTACAATGAGCAGTTCTTC. This translates into CASSLQAASSYNEQFF.

The chain joins TRBV5-1 to TRBJ2-3; the D gene is possibly TRBD2 (6 bases). Germline loops: CDR1 SGHRS, CDR2 YFSETQ. The CDR3 sequence is 16 residues long. V was clipped by 0 bases and J by 2 bases, with 13 bases between them. The CDR3 sequence is CASSLDGTSYTDTQYF. CDR3 coding DNA: TGCGCCAGCAGCTTGGATGGGACTTCCTACACAGATACGCAGTATTTT. Together with reference TRBV5-1 and TRBJ2-3, the CDR3 gives the full variable domain: KAGVTQTPRYLIKTRGQQVTLSCSPISGHRSVSWYQQTPGQGLQFLFEYFSETQRNKGNFPGRFSGRQFSNSRSEMNVSTLELGDSALYLCASSLDGTSYTDTQYFGPGTRLTVL.

The rearrangement joins TRBV4-1 to TRBJ2-2; perhaps TRBD1 as D (6 bases). The CDR3 totals 14 residues. CDR1 is MGHRA, CDR2 YSYEKL, per germline. Trimming cost V 7 bases and J 1 base, with 10 bases left between them. CDR3 DNA sequence: TGCGCCAGCAAGAGACAGGAGAACACCGGGGAGCTGTTTTTT. Translation gives CASKRQENTGELFF.

The DNA of the CDR3 is TGCAGCGTTGAAGGGGACAGGGGTTCCTACGAGCAGTACTTC. Protein sequence: CSVEGDRGSYEQYF. The rearrangement links TRBV29-1 to TRBJ2-7; 10 nucleotides align to TRBD1. V was pared by 1 base and J by 1 base, with 1 base of the junction left unmatched. There are 14 residues in the CDR3. Germline CDR1 is SQVTM and CDR2 is ANQGSEA.

The chain employs TRBV29-1 and TRBJ2-3; 13 nucleotides match TRBD2. The CDR3 has 16 amino acids. Germline-derived CDR1 and CDR2 are SQVTM and ANQGSEA. V lost 6 bases, J lost 2 bases, and 8 bases stayed unmatched. CDR3 amino acids: CSVDRGLAGATDTQYF. The CDR3 nucleotides read TGCAGCGTGGACCGCGGACTAGCGGGAGCCACAGATACGCAGTATTTT.